The 19 T cell receptor beta chains in this list originate from one sample, sequenced in a study of vaccination effects on CD4 cells after COVID-19. The antigens of these receptors remain unknown. Antigen-specific CD4+ T cells were expanded (with viral peptide pools) by the ViraFEST assay ahead of sequencing. Researchers isolated CD4+ T cells once approximately ten days of culture had elapsed. Two doses of either BNT162b2 or mRNA-1273 were given to each participant. Sequencing was performed with immunoSEQ multiplex PCR; in TCRdb, only in-frame clones are kept and a portion is missing. The sample includes approximately 11,000 clones, about three quarters of them seen just once. The input for sequencing was CD4+ T cells from PBMCs cultured with SARS-CoV-2 spike peptides, taken after COVID-19 vaccination. The source is a human donor who received a COVID-19 vaccine.

Only a few counts were recorded for this clone. This chain connects TRBV7-9 to TRBJ2-5, with D unclear. The CDR3 totals 9 residues. Deletions cut 8 bases from V and 12 bases from J, with 10 bases between. The germline gives CDR1 SEHNR, CDR2 FQNEAQ (reference sequence). The CDR3 region has the DNA TGTGCCAGCCCCTCTTCCGAGTACTTC. This encodes CASPSSEYF.

V and J are TRBV5-4 and TRBJ2-5, with D unclear. Trimming took off 4 bases at V and 3 bases at J, with 10 bases between the two ends. Germline V gene sequence: CDR1 SGHNT, CDR2 YYREEE (reference sequence). CDR3 length: 13 amino acids. The CDR3 protein is CASSGQDEETQYF. CDR3 bases: TGTGCCAGCAGCGGGCAGGATGAAGAGACCCAGTACTTC.

This chain joins TRBV21-1 and TRBJ2-3. TRBV21-1 is given as a pseudogene. The length of the CDR3 is 14 residues. CDR3 residues: CASSEVPGPDTQYF. The CDR3 nucleotides read TGTGCCAGCAGCGAGGTACCGGGACCAGATACGCAGTATTTT.

The chain couples TRBV30 to TRBJ1-2; D gene uncertain. Germline CDR1 reads GTSNPN; CDR2 reads SVGIG (reference sequence). The length of the CDR3 is 17 residues. Trimming removed 0 bases at V and 5 bases at J, with 22 bases between. DNA for the CDR3: TGTGCCTGGAGTGTATCGGTGTTAATAGGCTTTCCTTATGGCTACACCTTC. Its translation is CAWSVSVLIGFPYGYTF.

The chain employs TRBV10-3 and TRBJ2-7; unclear D gene. Looked up from germline, CDR1 is ENHRY and CDR2 is SYGVKD. Deletions cut 4 bases from V and 5 bases from J, with 6 bases between. CDR3 length: 11 amino acids. CDR3 sequence (DNA): TGTGCCATCAGTGGTGGCGACGAGCAGTACTTC. Translating it yields CAISGGDEQYF.

The V gene is TRBV6-2 or TRBV6-3, the J gene TRBJ2-7; TRBD2 agrees at 11 bases. This CDR3 contains 15 residues. Germline lookup yields CDR1 MNHEY and CDR2 SVGEGT. Trimming removed 4 bases from V and 3 bases from J; junction bases left unmatched: 5. The CDR3 is CASSSPGLADYEQYF. CDR3 nucleotides: TGTGCCAGCAGTTCACCGGGACTAGCGGACTACGAGCAGTACTTC.

The chain uses TRBV19 and TRBJ2-7; tentative D call: TRBD1 (5 bases). Germline loops: CDR1 LNHDA, CDR2 SQIVND (reference sequence). Between the trimmed V and J ends, which lost 3 bases and 0 bases, there was a span of 9 bases. This CDR3 spans 14 amino acids. CDR3 region: CASSMQDTSYEQYF. The CDR3 nucleotides read TGTGCCAGTAGTATGCAGGACACCTCCTACGAGCAGTACTTC. Using reference TRBV19 and TRBJ2-7 for the parts outside the CDR3, the full variable domain is DGGITQSPKYLFRKEGQNVTLSCEQNLNHDAMYWYRQDPGQGLRLIYYSQIVNDFQKGDIAEGYSVSREKKESFPLTVTSAQKNPTAFYLCASSMQDTSYEQYFGPGTRLTVT.

The rearrangement uses TRBV10-3 and TRBJ2-1, with D tentatively TRBD1 or TRBD2 (5 bases each). Trimming shortened V by 0 bases and J by 4 bases, and 31 bases separated the two germline ends. From germline, CDR1 is ENHRY and CDR2 SYGVKD. The CDR3 is 22 residues long. Written as DNA, the CDR3 is TGTGCCATCAGTGAGTCGAATCGGGCTTCTTCACAGAGGGGAAAGGGTTACAATGAGCAGTTCTTC. It translates to CAISESNRASSQRGKGYNEQFF.

The chain carries TRBV4-1 and TRBJ2-1; D is unresolved. This CDR3 comprises 13 residues. V gave up 1 base and J gave up 0 bases, with 1 base separating them. CDR1 is MGHRA and CDR2 is YSYEKL in the germline V gene. The CDR3 loop is CASSQASYNEQFF. CDR3 DNA sequence: TGCGCCAGCAGCCAAGCCTCCTACAATGAGCAGTTCTTC.

The chain combines TRBV7-2 with TRBJ1-1; 7 bases are shared with TRBD1. Germline V CDR1 and CDR2: SGHTA, FQGNSA. This CDR3 region has 14 residues. V lost 6 bases, J lost 0 bases, and 4 bases stayed unmatched. This CDR3 is CASRPDRLNTEAFF. The CDR3 nucleotides are TGTGCCAGCAGGCCGGACAGGCTGAACACTGAAGCTTTCTTT.

The chain is built from TRBV15 and TRBJ2-7; a possible D gene is TRBD2 (6 bases). V was cut by 0 bases and J by 5 bases, with 14 bases left in between. CDR1 and CDR2 from the germline V gene are LNHNV and YYDKDF (reference sequence). The CDR3 is made up of 15 amino acids. This chain's CDR3 is CATSRDRRLVNEQYF. As DNA, the CDR3 is TGTGCCACCAGCAGAGATAGGCGACTAGTAAACGAGCAGTACTTC.

The chain carries TRBV5-1 and TRBJ2-7; 7 bases are a match to TRBD1. This CDR3 spans 14 amino acids. The J segment lost 2 bases and the V segment lost 7 bases, leaving 9 bases of the junction unmatched. The germline V gene encodes CDR1 SGHRS and CDR2 YFSETQ. The CDR3 nucleotides are TGCGCCAGCCATGGGACAGTGGGTCCCTACGAGCAGTACTTC. It encodes CASHGTVGPYEQYF. Complete variable domain (other parts from reference TRBV5-1 and TRBJ2-7): KAGVTQTPRYLIKTRGQQVTLSCSPISGHRSVSWYQQTPGQGLQFLFEYFSETQRNKGNFPGRFSGRQFSNSRSEMNVSTLELGDSALYLCASHGTVGPYEQYFGPGTRLTVT.

The chain joins TRBV6-5 to TRBJ2-7, with 10 bases aligning to TRBD2. CDR1 is MNHEY, CDR2 SVGAGI, per germline. With V trimmed by 2 bases and J by 4 bases, 8 bases remained unmatched. The CDR3 covers 16 residues. The CDR3 DNA follows: TGTGCCAGCAGTTACAACCTAGCGGGAGAGGCATACGAGCAGTACTTC. This sequence encodes CASSYNLAGEAYEQYF.

The chain joins TRBV2 to TRBJ2-1; 11 bases agree with TRBD2. The CDR3 contains 19 residues. CDR1 and CDR2 from the germline V gene are SNHLY and FYNNEI. J lost 0 bases, V lost 1 base, and 8 bases had no gene match. In DNA, the CDR3 is TGTGCCAGCAGTGAAGGGGGGACTAGCGGAATAAGCTCCTACAATGAGCAGTTCTTC. Translating gives CASSEGGTSGISSYNEQFF. Variable domain in full (rest from reference TRBV2 and TRBJ2-1): EPEVTQTPSHQVTQMGQEVILRCVPISNHLYFYWYRQILGQKVEFLVSFYNNEISEKSEIFDDQFSVERPDGSNFTLKIRSTKLEDSAMYFCASSEGGTSGISSYNEQFFGPGTRLTVL.

This clone was observed a handful of times. The chain links TRBV30 to TRBJ1-5, with TRBD1 matching 7 bases. Germline lookup yields CDR1 GTSNPN and CDR2 SVGIG (reference sequence). The CDR3 totals 14 residues. Germline trimming cut 0 bases from V and 6 bases from J; bases unmatched to any gene: 5. CDR3 sequence reads: CAWSVVGGGQPQHF. CDR3 DNA sequence: TGTGCCTGGAGTGTGGTAGGGGGCGGTCAGCCCCAGCATTTT.

The V call is TRBV25-1, the J call TRBJ2-1; D call uncertain. V was clipped by 4 bases and J by 6 bases, with 7 bases between them. Per the germline V gene, CDR1 is MGHDK and CDR2 is SYGVNS. This CDR3 region has 12 residues. CDR3 protein: CASSGNPNEQFF. The DNA for the CDR3 is TGTGCCAGCAGTGGCAACCCCAATGAGCAGTTCTTC.

This clone has a handful of counts. The chain carries TRBV6-1 and TRBJ1-5; 12 bases line up with TRBD1. Germline values: CDR1 MNHNS, CDR2 SASEGT. The CDR3 has 19 residues. The V gene end was trimmed by 0 bases and the J gene end by 0 bases; junction bases not matched to a gene: 6. Here the CDR3 DNA reads TGTGCCAGCAGTGAAGCGGGACAGGGGGCGATTTATAGCAATCAGCCCCAGCATTTT. Its translation: CASSEAGQGAIYSNQPQHF.

V is TRBV3-1 (or the pseudogene TRBV3-2) and J is TRBJ1-3; 7 nucleotides match TRBD1. This CDR3 has 16 residues. The trim removed 3 bases at V and 0 bases at J, leaving 5 bases unmatched. In germline, CDR1 is LGHDT, CDR2 YNNKEL (reference sequence). The CDR3 sequence is CASSQVRTGSGNTIYF. The CDR3 region has the DNA TGTGCCAGCAGCCAGGTTCGGACAGGCTCTGGAAACACCATATATTTT.

By frequency in the sample, this clone is large. CDR3 sequence: CASSEGGVGTEAFF. The DNA for the CDR3 is TGTGCCAGCAGTGAAGGGGGGGTTGGAACTGAAGCTTTCTTT. This chain joins TRBV6-1 and TRBJ1-1; perhaps TRBD1 as D (5 bases). The CDR3 runs to 14 residues. The V gene lost 1 base and the J gene lost 5 bases, with 11 bases spanning the gap. Germline values: CDR1 MNHNS, CDR2 SASEGT.